These 9 T cell receptor beta chains were all obtained from the same sample, sequenced in a study of molecular identifiers for immune sequencing clone quantification. One entry per CDR3 protein, called by TCRdb with MiXCR from the PCR reads. The sample gives tens of thousands of distinct CDR3 sequences, under 20% of which show up once; 1.4% is in the top ten. Sequencing was performed on naive CD8+ T cells from blood, with Jurkat cell RNA spiked in. The subset denotes: FACS-sorted CD8+CD4-CCR7+CD45RA+ naive T cells. These receptors originate from a human donor in good health. Some libraries in this study had Jurkat cell RNA spiked in.

The chain couples TRBV4-2 to TRBJ2-1; no clear D. The ends were cut back, 6 bases at V and 6 bases at J, with 18 bases in the middle. The CDR3 sequence is 15 residues long. CDR1 is LGHNA and CDR2 is YNFKEQ in the germline V gene. CDR3 protein: CASRPEERTTNEQFF. CDR3 nucleotides: TGTGCCAGCAGGCCCGAGGAGAGGACCACCAATGAGCAGTTCTTC.

This clonotype was seen ten or more times. This chain connects TRBV7-2 to TRBJ2-1; tentative D call: TRBD2 (7 bases). V was cut by 2 bases and J by 6 bases, with 20 bases left in between. The CDR3 extends over 17 amino acids. Germline CDR1 and CDR2: SGHTA and FQGNSA. In nucleotides, the CDR3 is TGTGCCAGCAGCTTATATATTGGGGGGGGAGGGGGCAATGAGCAGTTCTTC. It yields the protein CASSLYIGGGGGNEQFF.

This clonotype was detected ten times or more. The chain employs TRBV20-1 and TRBJ2-7; D unclear. Germline V gene sequence: CDR1 DFQATT, CDR2 SNEGSKA (reference sequence). There are 13 residues in the CDR3. V lost 1 base and J 3 bases, leaving 10 bases between the germline ends. As DNA, the CDR3 is TGCAGTGCTAGAGGTCATGTTATCTACGAGCAGTACTTC. Amino acids: CSARGHVIYEQYF.

The chain has TRBV12-3 or TRBV12-4 and TRBJ2-1, with 10 nucleotides matching TRBD2. V lost 4 bases to trimming and J lost 7 bases; unmatched junction nucleotides: 4. The CDR3 is made up of 14 amino acids. The CDR3 DNA is TGTGCCAGCAGTTCTAGCGGGAGTGGTAATGAGCAGTTCTTC. Translation gives CASSSSGSGNEQFF.

There are many counts of this clonotype. The gene calls are TRBV29-1 and TRBJ2-1, with 11 bases lining up with TRBD1. Germline lookup yields CDR1 SQVTM and CDR2 ANQGSEA. There are 15 residues in the CDR3. The J segment lost 2 bases and the V segment lost 4 bases, leaving 4 bases of the junction unmatched. The CDR3 bases are TGCAGCGTTGGCCGGACAGGGGGCGCCTACAATGAGCAGTTCTTC. Encoded protein: CSVGRTGGAYNEQFF.

The chain combines TRBV14 with TRBJ2-1; D is undetermined. Germline loops: CDR1 SGHDN, CDR2 FVKESK. The V end was cut by 0 bases, the J end by 10 bases, with 13 bases between. The CDR3 has 14 residues. In DNA, the CDR3 is TGTGCCAGCAGCCAAGATCTCATGCATAGGGAGCAGTTCTTC. Translation gives CASSQDLMHREQFF.

Of note for this clonotype: A junction boundary mismatches the germline segment, possibly from a read error. The rearrangement links TRBV5-4 to TRBJ2-3, with D hard to call. The CDR3 loop spans 14 amino acids. Looked up from germline, CDR1 is SGHNT and CDR2 is YYREEE (reference sequence). CDR3 nucleotide sequence: TGTGCCAGCAGCTTGGCCCTGAGCACAGATACGCAGTGGTTT. This encodes CASSLALSTDTQWF.

This clonotype appeared many times. The CDR3 nucleotides read TGTGCCAGCAGCCCCTGGACTAGCGGGTTAGATACGCAGTATTTT. Protein product: CASSPWTSGLDTQYF. V is TRBV3-1 and J is TRBJ2-3, with 11 nucleotides matching TRBD2. This CDR3 has 15 amino acids. Unmatched junction bases numbered 5, after V lost 4 bases and J lost 5 bases. The germline CDR1 and CDR2 sequences are LGHDT and YNNKEL (reference sequence).

This clonotype appeared many times. The chain recombines TRBV27 with TRBJ1-1; D unclear. V was pared by 2 bases and J by 3 bases, with 7 bases between. Germline-derived CDR1 and CDR2 are MNHEY and SMNVEV (reference sequence). This CDR3 spans 13 amino acids. Here the CDR3 DNA reads TGTGCCAGCAGTTTACTGCAAGACACTGAAGCTTTCTTT. Its translation: CASSLLQDTEAFF.